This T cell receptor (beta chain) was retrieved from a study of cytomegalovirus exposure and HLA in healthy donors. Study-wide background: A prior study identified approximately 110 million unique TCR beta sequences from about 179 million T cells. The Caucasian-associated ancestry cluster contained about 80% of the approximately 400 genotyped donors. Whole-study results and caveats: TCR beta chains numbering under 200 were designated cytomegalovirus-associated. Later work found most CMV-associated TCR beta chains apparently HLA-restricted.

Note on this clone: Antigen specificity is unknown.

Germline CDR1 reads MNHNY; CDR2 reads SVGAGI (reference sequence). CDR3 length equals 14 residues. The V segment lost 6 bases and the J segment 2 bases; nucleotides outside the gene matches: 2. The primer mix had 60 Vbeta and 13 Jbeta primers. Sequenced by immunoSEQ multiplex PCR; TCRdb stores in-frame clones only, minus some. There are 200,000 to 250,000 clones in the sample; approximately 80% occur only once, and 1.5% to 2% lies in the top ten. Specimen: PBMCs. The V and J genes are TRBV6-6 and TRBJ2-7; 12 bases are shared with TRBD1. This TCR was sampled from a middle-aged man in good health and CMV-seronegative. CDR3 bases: TGTGCCAGCAGGGGACAGGGGGCCCCCTACGAGCAGTACTTC. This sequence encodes CASRGQGAPYEQYF.